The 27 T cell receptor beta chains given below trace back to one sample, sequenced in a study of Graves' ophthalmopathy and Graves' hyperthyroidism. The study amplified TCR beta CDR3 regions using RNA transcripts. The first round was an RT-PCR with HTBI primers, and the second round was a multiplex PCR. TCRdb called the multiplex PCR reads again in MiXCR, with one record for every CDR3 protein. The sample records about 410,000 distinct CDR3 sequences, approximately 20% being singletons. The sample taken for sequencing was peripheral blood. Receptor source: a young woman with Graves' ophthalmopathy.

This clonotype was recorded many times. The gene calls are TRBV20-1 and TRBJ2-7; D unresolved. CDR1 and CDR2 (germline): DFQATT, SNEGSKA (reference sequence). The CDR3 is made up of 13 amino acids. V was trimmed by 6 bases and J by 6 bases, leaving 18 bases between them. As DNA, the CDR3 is TGCAGTGCCTCGCGGACCGTCTTTTCCGAGCAGTACTTC. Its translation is CSASRTVFSEQYF.

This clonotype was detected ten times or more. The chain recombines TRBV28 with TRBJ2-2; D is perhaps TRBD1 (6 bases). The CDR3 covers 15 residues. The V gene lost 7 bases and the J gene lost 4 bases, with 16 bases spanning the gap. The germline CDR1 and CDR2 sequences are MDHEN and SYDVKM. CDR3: CASTWTARGTGELFF. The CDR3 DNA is TGTGCCAGCACCTGGACAGCCCGCGGCACCGGGGAGCTGTTTTTT.

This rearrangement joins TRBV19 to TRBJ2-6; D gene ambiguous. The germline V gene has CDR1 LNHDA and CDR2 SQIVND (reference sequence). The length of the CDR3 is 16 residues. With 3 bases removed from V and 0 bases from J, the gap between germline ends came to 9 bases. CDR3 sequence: CASSIRWPSGANVLTF. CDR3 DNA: TGTGCCAGTAGTATCCGGTGGCCCTCTGGGGCCAACGTCCTGACTTTC.

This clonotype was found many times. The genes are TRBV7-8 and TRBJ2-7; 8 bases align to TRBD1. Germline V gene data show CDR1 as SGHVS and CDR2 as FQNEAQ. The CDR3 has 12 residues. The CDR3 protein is CAEGRGPDEQYF. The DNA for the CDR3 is TGTGCGGAGGGCAGGGGGCCGGACGAGCAGTACTTC.

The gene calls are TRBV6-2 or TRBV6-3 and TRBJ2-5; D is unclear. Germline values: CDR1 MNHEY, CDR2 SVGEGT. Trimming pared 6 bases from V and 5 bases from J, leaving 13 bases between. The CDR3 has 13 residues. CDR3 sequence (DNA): TGTGCCAGCAGGACGAGAGAGGTGGAGACCCAGTACTTC. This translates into CASRTREVETQYF.

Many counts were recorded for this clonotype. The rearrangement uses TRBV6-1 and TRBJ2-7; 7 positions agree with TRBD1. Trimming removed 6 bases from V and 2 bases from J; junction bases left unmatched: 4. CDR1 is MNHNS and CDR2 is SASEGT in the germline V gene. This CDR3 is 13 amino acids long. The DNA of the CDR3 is TGTGCCAGCAGCATACAGGGGACCTACGAGCAGTACTTC. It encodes CASSIQGTYEQYF.

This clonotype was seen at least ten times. The chain's CDR3 is CSAGGPDNQPQHF. In DNA, the CDR3 is TGCAGTGCGGGGGGACCAGATAATCAGCCCCAGCATTTT. The chain links TRBV20-1 to TRBJ1-5; perhaps TRBD1 as D (5 bases). V was trimmed by 6 bases and J by 4 bases, leaving 13 bases between them. Germline V gene data show CDR1 as DFQATT and CDR2 as SNEGSKA (reference sequence). The CDR3 runs to 13 residues.

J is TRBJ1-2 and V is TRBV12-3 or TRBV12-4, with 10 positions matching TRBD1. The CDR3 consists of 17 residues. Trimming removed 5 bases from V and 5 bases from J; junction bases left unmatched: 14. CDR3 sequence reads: CASSTTTGGLAAYGYTF. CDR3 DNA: TGTGCCAGCAGTACAACGACAGGGGGCCTGGCGGCTTATGGCTACACCTTC.

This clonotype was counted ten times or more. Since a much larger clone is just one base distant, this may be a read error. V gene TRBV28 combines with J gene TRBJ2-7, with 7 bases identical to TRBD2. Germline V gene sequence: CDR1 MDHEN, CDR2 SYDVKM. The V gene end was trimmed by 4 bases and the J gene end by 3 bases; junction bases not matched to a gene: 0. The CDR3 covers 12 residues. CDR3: CASSWEGYEQYF. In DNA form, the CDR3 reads TGTGCCAGCAGTTGGGAGGGCTACGAGCAGTACTTC.

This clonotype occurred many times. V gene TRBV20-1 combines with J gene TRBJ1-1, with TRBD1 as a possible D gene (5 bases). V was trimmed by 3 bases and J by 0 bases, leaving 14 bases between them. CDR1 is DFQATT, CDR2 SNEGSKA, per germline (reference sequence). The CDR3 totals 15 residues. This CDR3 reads CSASPADSMNTEAFF. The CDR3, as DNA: TGCAGTGCTAGTCCCGCCGACAGCATGAACACTGAAGCTTTCTTT.

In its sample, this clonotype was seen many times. The CDR3 here is CASSLERQGEQYF. The DNA of the CDR3 is TGTGCCAGCAGCTTAGAACGACAGGGCGAGCAGTACTTC. V is TRBV7-2 and J is TRBJ2-7; TRBD1 agrees at 7 bases. The germline CDR1 and CDR2 sequences are SGHTA and FQGNSA. CDR3 length equals 13 residues. V was pared by 1 base and J by 6 bases, with 3 bases of the junction left unmatched. Using reference TRBV7-2 and TRBJ2-7 for the parts outside the CDR3, the full variable domain is GAGVSQSPSNKVTEKGKDVELRCDPISGHTALYWYRQSLGQGLEFLIYFQGNSAPDKSGLPSDRFSAERTGGSVSTLTIQRTQQEDSAVYLCASSLERQGEQYFGPGTRLTVT.

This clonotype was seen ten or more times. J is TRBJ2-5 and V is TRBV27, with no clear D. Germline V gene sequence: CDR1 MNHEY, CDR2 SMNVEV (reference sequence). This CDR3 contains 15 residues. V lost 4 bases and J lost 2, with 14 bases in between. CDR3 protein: CASSSHRTWQETQYF. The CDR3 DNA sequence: TGTGCCAGCAGTTCCCACCGGACCTGGCAAGAGACCCAGTACTTC.

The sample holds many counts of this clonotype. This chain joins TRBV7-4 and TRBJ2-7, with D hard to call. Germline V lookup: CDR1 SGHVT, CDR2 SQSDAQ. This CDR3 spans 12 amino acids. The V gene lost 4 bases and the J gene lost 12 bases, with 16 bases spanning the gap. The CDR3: CASSSLRGKRYF. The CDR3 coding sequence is TGTGCCAGCAGCTCGCTCCGAGGCAAACGGTACTTC.

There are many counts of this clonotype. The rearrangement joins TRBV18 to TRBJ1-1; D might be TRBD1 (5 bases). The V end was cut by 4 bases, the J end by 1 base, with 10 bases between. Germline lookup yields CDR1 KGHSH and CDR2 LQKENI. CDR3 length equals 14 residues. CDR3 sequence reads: CASSQNGGNTEAFF. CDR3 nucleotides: TGTGCCAGCTCACAGAATGGGGGGAACACTGAAGCTTTCTTT.

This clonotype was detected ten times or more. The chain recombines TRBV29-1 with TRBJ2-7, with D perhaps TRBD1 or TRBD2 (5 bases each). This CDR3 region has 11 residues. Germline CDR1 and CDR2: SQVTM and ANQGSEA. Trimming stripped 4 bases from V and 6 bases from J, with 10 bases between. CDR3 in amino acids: CSVAGTLEQYF. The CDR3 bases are TGCAGCGTTGCCGGGACCCTCGAGCAGTACTTC.

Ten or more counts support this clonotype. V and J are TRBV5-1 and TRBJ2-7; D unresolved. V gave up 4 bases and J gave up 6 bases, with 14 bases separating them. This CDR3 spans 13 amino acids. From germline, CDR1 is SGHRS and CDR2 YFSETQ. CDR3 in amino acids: CASSLHPAGEQYF. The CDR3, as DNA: TGCGCCAGCAGCCTCCACCCAGCCGGCGAGCAGTACTTC.

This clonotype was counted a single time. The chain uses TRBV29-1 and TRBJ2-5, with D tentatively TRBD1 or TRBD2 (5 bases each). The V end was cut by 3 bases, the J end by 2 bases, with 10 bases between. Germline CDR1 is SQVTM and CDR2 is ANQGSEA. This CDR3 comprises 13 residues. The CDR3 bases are TGCAGCGTTGAGTGGGACGGACAAGAGACCCAGTACTTC. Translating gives CSVEWDGQETQYF.

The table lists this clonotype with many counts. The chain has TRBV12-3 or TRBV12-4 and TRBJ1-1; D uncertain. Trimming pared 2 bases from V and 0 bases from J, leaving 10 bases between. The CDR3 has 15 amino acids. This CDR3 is CASSLKRGMNTEAFF. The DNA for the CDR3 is TGTGCCAGCAGTTTAAAACGGGGAATGAACACTGAAGCTTTCTTT.

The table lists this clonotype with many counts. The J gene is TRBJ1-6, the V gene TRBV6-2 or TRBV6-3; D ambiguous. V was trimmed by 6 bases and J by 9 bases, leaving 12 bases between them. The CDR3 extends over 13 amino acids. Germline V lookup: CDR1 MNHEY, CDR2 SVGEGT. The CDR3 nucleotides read TGTGCCAGCAGCCGAATCGGCATTTCACCCCTCCACTTT. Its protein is CASSRIGISPLHF.

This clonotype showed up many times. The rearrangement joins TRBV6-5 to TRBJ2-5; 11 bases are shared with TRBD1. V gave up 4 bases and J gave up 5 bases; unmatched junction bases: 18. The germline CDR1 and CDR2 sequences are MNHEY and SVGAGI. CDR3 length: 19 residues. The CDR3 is CASSSSLSIGQGAWETQYF. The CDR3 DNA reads TGTGCCAGCAGTTCCTCCCTTTCGATCGGACAGGGGGCGTGGGAGACCCAGTACTTC.

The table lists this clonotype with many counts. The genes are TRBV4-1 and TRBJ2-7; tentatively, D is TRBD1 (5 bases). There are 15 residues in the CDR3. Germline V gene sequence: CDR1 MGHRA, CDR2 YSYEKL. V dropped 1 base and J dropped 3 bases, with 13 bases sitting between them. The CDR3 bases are TGCGCCAGCAGCCAAGTGGTACAGGTAAACTACGAGCAGTACTTC. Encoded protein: CASSQVVQVNYEQYF.

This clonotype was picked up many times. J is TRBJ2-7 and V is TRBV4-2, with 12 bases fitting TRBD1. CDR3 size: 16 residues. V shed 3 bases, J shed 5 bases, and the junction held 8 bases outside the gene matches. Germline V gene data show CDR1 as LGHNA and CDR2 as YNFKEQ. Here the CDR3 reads CASSHAPGQGADEQYF. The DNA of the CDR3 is TGTGCCAGCAGCCATGCCCCGGGACAGGGGGCTGACGAGCAGTACTTC.

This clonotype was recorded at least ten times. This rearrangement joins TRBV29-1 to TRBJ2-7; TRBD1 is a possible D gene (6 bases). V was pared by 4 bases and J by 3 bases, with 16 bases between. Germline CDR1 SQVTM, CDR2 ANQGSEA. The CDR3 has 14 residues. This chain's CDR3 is CSVVAPGAHYEQYF. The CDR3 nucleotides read TGCAGCGTTGTAGCCCCAGGGGCCCACTACGAGCAGTACTTC.

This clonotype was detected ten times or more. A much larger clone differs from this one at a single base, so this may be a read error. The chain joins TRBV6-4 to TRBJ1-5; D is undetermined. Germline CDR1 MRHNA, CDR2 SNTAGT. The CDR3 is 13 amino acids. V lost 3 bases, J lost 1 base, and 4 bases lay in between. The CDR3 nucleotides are TGTGCCAGCAGTGAGCACAGCAATCAGCCCCAGCATTTT. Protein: CASSEHSNQPQHF.

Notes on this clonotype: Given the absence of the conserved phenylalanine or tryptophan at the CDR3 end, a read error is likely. CDR3 DNA sequence: TGTGCCAGCAGTTACTCGAATACCGGGAGGTCTGAAGCTTTCCTT. Translating it yields CASSYSNTGRSEAFL. The chain uses TRBV6-5 and TRBJ1-1, with D uncertain. V shed 0 bases and J shed 6 bases, with 14 bases lying between them. CDR3 length equals 15 residues. CDR1 and CDR2 from the germline V gene are MNHEY and SVGAGI.

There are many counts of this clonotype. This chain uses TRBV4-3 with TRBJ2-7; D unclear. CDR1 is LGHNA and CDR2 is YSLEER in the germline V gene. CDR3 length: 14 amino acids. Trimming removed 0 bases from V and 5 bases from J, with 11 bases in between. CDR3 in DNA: TGCGCCAGCAGCCAAGATCCAAGTACCCACGAGCAGTACTTC. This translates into CASSQDPSTHEQYF.

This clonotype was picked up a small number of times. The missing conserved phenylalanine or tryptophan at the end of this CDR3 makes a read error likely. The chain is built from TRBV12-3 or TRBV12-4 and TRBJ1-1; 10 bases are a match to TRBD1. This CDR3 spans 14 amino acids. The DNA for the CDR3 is TGTGCCAACAGTGCTTGGACAGGGGGGGCTGAAGCTTTCCTT. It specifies CANSAWTGGAEAFL.